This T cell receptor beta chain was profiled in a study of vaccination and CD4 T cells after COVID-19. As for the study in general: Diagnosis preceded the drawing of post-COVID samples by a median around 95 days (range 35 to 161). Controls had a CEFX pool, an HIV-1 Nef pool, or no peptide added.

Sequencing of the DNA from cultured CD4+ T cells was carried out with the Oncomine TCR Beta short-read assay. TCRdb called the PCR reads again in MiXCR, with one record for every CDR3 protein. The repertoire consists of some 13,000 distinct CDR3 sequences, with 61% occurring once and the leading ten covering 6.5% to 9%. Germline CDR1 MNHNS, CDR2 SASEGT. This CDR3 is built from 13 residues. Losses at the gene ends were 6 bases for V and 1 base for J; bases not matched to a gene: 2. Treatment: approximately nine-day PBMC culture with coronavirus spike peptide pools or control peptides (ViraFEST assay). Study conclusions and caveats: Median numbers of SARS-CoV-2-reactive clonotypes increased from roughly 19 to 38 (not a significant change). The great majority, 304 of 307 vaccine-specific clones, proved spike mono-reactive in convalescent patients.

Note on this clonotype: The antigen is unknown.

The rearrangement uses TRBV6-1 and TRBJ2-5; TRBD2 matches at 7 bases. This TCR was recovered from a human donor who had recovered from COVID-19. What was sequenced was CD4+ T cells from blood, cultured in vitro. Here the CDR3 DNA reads TGTGCCAGCAGAGTAGCGGGCCAAGAGACCCAGTACTTC. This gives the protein CASRVAGQETQYF.